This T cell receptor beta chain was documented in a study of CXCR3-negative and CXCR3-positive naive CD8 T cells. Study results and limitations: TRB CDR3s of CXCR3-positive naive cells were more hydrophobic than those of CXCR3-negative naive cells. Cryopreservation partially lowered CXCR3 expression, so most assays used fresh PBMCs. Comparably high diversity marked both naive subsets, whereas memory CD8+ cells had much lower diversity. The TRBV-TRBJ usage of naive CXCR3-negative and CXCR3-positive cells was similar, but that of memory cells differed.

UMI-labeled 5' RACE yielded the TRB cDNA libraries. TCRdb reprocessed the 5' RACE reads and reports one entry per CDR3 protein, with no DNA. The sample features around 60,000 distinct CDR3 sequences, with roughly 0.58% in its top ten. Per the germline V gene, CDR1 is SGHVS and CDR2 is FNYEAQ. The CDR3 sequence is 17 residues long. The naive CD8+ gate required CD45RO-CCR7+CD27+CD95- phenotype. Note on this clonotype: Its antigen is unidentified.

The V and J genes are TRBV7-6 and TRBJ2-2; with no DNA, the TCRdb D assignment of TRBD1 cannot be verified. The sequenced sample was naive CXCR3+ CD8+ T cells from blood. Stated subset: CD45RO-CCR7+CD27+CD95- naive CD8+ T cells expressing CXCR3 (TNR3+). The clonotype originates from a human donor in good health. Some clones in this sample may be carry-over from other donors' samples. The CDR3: CASLPVPLDRNTGELFF. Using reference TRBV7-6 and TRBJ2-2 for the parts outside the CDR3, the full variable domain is GAGVSQSPRYKVTKRGQDVALRCDPISGHVSLYWYRQALGQGPEFLTYFNYEAQQDKSGLPNDRFSAERPEGSISTLTIQRTEQRDSAMYRCASLPVPLDRNTGELFFGEGSRLTVL.